This paragraph covers one T cell receptor (beta chain) sequence. The sample is drawn from a study of OX40 agonist ivuxolimab in advanced cancers. Study-wide context: Partial responses were achieved by three patients, of whom one had hepatocellular carcinoma and two had cutaneous melanoma.

Data came from immunoSEQ multiplex PCR; TCRdb stores just in-frame clones and leaves some out. This sample has approximately 84,000 clones; 65% to 90% occur once, and the top ten carry 1.5% to 2.5%. The material was CD4+ or CD8+ T cells sorted from blood, obtained in a trial of the OX40 agonist ivuxolimab. The clonotype originates from an adult with an advanced solid tumor such as melanoma, head and neck, liver or kidney cancer.

The CDR3 region is CASSLGDRAYNEQFF. For the CDR3, the DNA is TGTGCCAGCAGCTTGGGGGATCGAGCCTACAATGAGCAGTTCTTC. The chain combines TRBV9 with TRBJ2-1, with D perhaps given as TRBD1 or TRBD2 (5 bases each). The germline V gene has CDR1 SGDLS and CDR2 YYNGEE. The CDR3 is 15 residues long. V was clipped by 4 bases and J by 2 bases, with 13 bases between them.